Below, one T cell receptor (beta chain) is given with its context. Its matching antigen is unknown. Germline values: CDR1 SGHVS, CDR2 FNYEAQ. This CDR3 is built from 18 residues. The V end lost 0 bases, the J end lost 6 bases, and 22 bases lay between the germline ends. This specimen belongs to a study of cytomegalovirus exposure and HLA in healthy donors. Looking at the study overall: Out of 398 genotyped donors, approximately 84% belonged to the Caucasian-associated ancestry cluster. General study findings and limits: In a later analysis, productive TCRs from donors in an Asian-associated ancestry cluster reportedly carried fewer N-insertions than the cohort mean. Prior analysis indicated that the majority of TCR beta V segments exhibited productivity approximately 90% or approximately 30% of the time.

Both 60 Vbeta primers and 13 Jbeta primers went into the PCR. Libraries were prepared by immunoSEQ multiplex PCR; TCRdb keeps only in-frame clonotypes and omits some of them. The sample consists of 120,000 or so clones, approximately 80% of them appearing once. The sample consisted of PBMCs. The chain recombines TRBV7-6 with TRBJ2-3, with a weak D call TRBD2 (6 bases). The clonotype comes from a man between 25 and 39 years old in good health and CMV-seronegative. The CDR3 coding sequence is TGTGCCAGCAGCTTAGCTGGTCCGGGGGATCCCGCCAGGGATACGCAGTATTTT. This translates into CASSLAGPGDPARDTQYF.